A selection of T cell receptor beta chains follows, all from one sample in a study of Graves' ophthalmopathy and Graves' hyperthyroidism. Via MiXCR, TCRdb re-called the multiplex PCR reads, giving one row per CDR3 protein. The sample consists of 560,000 or so distinct CDR3 sequences, about two fifths of them appearing once. Sample: peripheral blood or thyroid tissue (not recorded which). All receptors derive from an adult man with Graves' hyperthyroidism. Both conserved end residues are part of each CDR3. The D gene is left open where the match is weak. Only part of the rows carry a size: once, few, many, or a class if the clone is expanded.

d_gene,v_gene,abundance,j_gene,CDR3aa,CDR3nt
TRBD1,TRBV24-1,many,TRBJ2-5,CATSDQDRGRETQYF,TGTGCCACCAGTGACCAGGACAGGGGCCGGGAGACCCAGTACTTC
TRBD1,TRBV9,many,TRBJ2-5,CASSAGDRPSQETQYF,TGTGCCAGCAGCGCCGGGGACAGGCCAAGTCAAGAGACCCAGTACTTC
NA,TRBV29-1,NA,TRBJ1-2,CSVRRGSVGYTF,TGCAGCGTTAGGCGGGGGTCGGTTGGCTACACCTTC
TRBD1,TRBV6-6,NA,TRBJ2-2,CASSYNRGYTGELFF,TGTGCCAGCAGTTACAACAGGGGATACACCGGGGAGCTGTTTTTT
TRBD1,TRBV9,many,TRBJ1-2,CASSVAGGQVNYGYTF,TGTGCCAGCAGCGTAGCTGGGGGACAGGTTAACTATGGCTACACCTTC
NA,TRBV24-1,many,TRBJ2-5,CATSEGQGRRETQYF,TGTGCCACCAGTGAGGGGCAGGGGCGGCGTGAGACCCAGTACTTC
TRBD2,TRBV6-6,few,TRBJ2-7,CASRSPTTSGSSYEQYF,TGTGCCAGCAGATCCCCCACGACTAGCGGGAGCTCCTACGAGCAGTACTTC
NA,TRBV12-3/TRBV12-4,few,TRBJ1-2,CASSLVFRADGNYGYTF,TGTGCCAGCAGTTTGGTTTTTCGGGCAGATGGTAACTATGGCTACACCTTC
NA,TRBV19,few,TRBJ2-2,CASSIAQGEQFF,TGTGCCAGTAGTATTGCCCAGGGTGAGCAGTTTTTT
NA,TRBV7-2,NA,TRBJ2-7,CASSSPGPQEQYF,TGTGCCAGCAGTTCCCCGGGACCGCAGGAGCAGTACTTC
NA,TRBV4-2,once,TRBJ1-2,CASSQVPINYGYTF,TGTGCCAGCAGCCAAGTCCCGATTAACTATGGCTACACCTTC
NA,TRBV24-1,NA,TRBJ1-2,CATSEPSAYGYTF,TGTGCCACCAGTGAGCCATCCGCTTATGGCTACACCTTC
TRBD2,TRBV7-7,NA,TRBJ2-1,CASSLVPSGSTPGEQFF,TGTGCTAGCAGCTTAGTACCTAGCGGGAGTACCCCTGGAGAGCAGTTCTTC
NA,TRBV29-1,many,TRBJ2-7,CSVENSPGSYEQYF,TGCAGCGTTGAAAATAGCCCGGGATCCTACGAGCAGTACTTC
TRBD2,TRBV7-2,NA,TRBJ2-1,CASSLSGLAGDPHNEQFF,TGTGCCAGCAGCTTATCGGGGCTAGCGGGAGATCCCCACAATGAGCAGTTCTTC
TRBD1,TRBV12-3/TRBV12-4,many,TRBJ1-5,CASSPQGEISNQPQHF,TGTGCCAGCAGTCCCCAGGGGGAGATTAGCAATCAGCCCCAGCATTTT
NA,TRBV20-1,NA,TRBJ1-6,CSASGAFYNSPLHF,TGCAGTGCTAGTGGCGCTTTCTATAATTCACCCCTCCACTTT
NA,TRBV7-2,many,TRBJ1-4,CASSLVAGDNEKLFF,TGTGCCAGCAGCTTAGTAGCTGGTGACAATGAAAAACTGTTTTTT
NA,TRBV2,NA,TRBJ1-2,CASSEARQVYGYTF,TGTGCCAGCAGTGAAGCGAGACAGGTTTATGGCTACACCTTC
NA,TRBV24-1,once,TRBJ2-7,CATSVSVETGEQYF,TGTGCCACCAGTGTCTCGGTGGAAACCGGGGAGCAGTACTTC
TRBD2,TRBV2,NA,TRBJ2-2,CASNTSGGGTSSGGQANTGELFF,TGTGCCAGCAACACCTCTGGTGGGGGGACGTCTAGCGGGGGGCAAGCGAACACCGGGGAGCTGTTTTTT
NA,TRBV20-1,many,TRBJ2-5,CSALRPLGETQYF,TGCAGTGCTCTGAGGCCCCTCGGGGAGACCCAGTACTTC
NA,TRBV19,many,TRBJ1-5,CASSRIQGNQPQHF,TGTGCCAGTAGTAGAATACAGGGAAATCAGCCCCAGCATTTT
NA,TRBV20-1,many,TRBJ2-5,CSARGTGPYQETQYF,TGCAGTGCTAGAGGAACGGGACCGTACCAAGAGACCCAGTACTTC
TRBD1,TRBV6-5,many,TRBJ1-1,CASSYTGGGTEAFF,TGTGCCAGCAGTTACACAGGGGGCGGCACTGAAGCTTTCTTT
NA,TRBV24-1,few,TRBJ1-1,CATSDFLGTEAFF,TGTGCCACCAGTGATTTTCTGGGGACTGAAGCTTTCTTT
NA,TRBV24-1,NA,TRBJ1-1,CATSAYGRGTEAFF,TGTGCCACCAGTGCGTATGGGAGGGGTACTGAAGCTTTCTTT
TRBD1,TRBV7-9,many,TRBJ1-2,CASSPRDRSLYGYTF,TGTGCCAGCAGCCCCCGGGACAGGTCGCTCTATGGCTACACCTTC
NA,TRBV7-6,NA,TRBJ2-3,CASSLRGSSTDTQYF,TGTGCCAGCAGCTTACGCGGGTCTAGCACAGATACGCAGTATTTT
NA,TRBV29-1,NA,TRBJ1-2,CSPPGGGHGYTF,TGCAGTCCCCCTGGGGGAGGGCATGGCTACACCTTC
TRBD1,TRBV5-8,many,TRBJ1-2,CASSRRDREGYGYTF,TGTGCCAGCAGCAGAAGGGACAGGGAAGGGTATGGCTACACCTTC
NA,TRBV4-1,few,TRBJ2-7,CASSQGLRGRGEQYF,TGCGCCAGCAGCCAAGGACTGCGAGGTAGGGGCGAGCAGTACTTC
TRBD1,TRBV7-9,many,TRBJ2-2,CASSPTGTGGFTGELFF,TGTGCCAGCAGCCCCACCGGGACAGGGGGCTTCACCGGGGAGCTGTTTTTT
TRBD2,TRBV29-1,NA,TRBJ2-1,CSVEDGRGNEQFF,TGCAGCGTTGAAGACGGGAGGGGCAATGAGCAGTTCTTC
NA,TRBV29-1,NA,TRBJ1-1,CSQDSGSTEAFF,TGCAGCCAAGATTCGGGTAGCACTGAAGCTTTCTTT
NA,TRBV19,many,TRBJ1-1,CASSIGKMNTEAFF,TGTGCCAGTAGTATAGGAAAAATGAACACTGAAGCTTTCTTT
NA,TRBV20-1,many,TRBJ1-2,CSARDLGGVYGYTF,TGCAGTGCTAGAGATCTTGGGGGTGTCTATGGCTACACCTTC
TRBD1,TRBV12-3/TRBV12-4,many,TRBJ1-2,CASSLARGQVTHYGYTF,TGTGCCAGCAGTTTAGCGAGGGGACAGGTGACCCACTATGGCTACACCTTC
NA,TRBV7-9,NA,TRBJ2-5,CASSFQGLETQYF,TGTGCCAGCAGCTTTCAAGGGTTGGAGACCCAGTACTTC
NA,TRBV20-1,many,TRBJ2-2,CSARGAVTGELFF,TGCAGTGCAAGAGGTGCAGTGACCGGGGAGCTGTTTTTT
TRBD1,TRBV20-1,many,TRBJ1-1,CSARRRQGGTEAFF,TGCAGTGCTAGGAGAAGACAGGGGGGAACTGAAGCTTTCTTT
NA,TRBV20-1,many,TRBJ1-5,CSTGLGNQPQHF,TGCAGTACGGGACTAGGGAATCAGCCCCAGCATTTT
NA,TRBV19,many,TRBJ1-1,CASSMDGTRNTEAFF,TGTGCCAGTAGTATGGACGGGACAAGGAACACTGAAGCTTTCTTT
NA,TRBV20-1,many,TRBJ2-5,CSAQGVERDSRETQYF,TGCAGTGCTCAAGGAGTGGAGCGCGACTCGCGGGAGACCCAGTACTTC
TRBD2,TRBV10-3,NA,TRBJ2-2,CAITPGGPGTGELFF,TGTGCCATCACCCCGGGAGGGCCGGGCACCGGGGAGCTGTTTTTT
NA,TRBV7-2,once,TRBJ2-5,CASSLDGDQIGTQYF,TGTGCCAGCAGCTTAGATGGAGATCAGATAGGGACCCAGTACTTC
TRBD2,TRBV29-1,NA,TRBJ2-7,CSVEALPSGGWDTQYF,TGCAGCGTTGAAGCCCTACCTAGCGGGGGCTGGGATACGCAGTACTTC
NA,TRBV7-8,NA,TRBJ1-2,CASTLLAGGYTF,TGTGCCAGCACGCTACTAGCGGGAGGCTACACCTTC
NA,TRBV20-1,NA,TRBJ2-7,CSARLARGAYEQCF,TGCAGTGCCAGACTCGCCCGGGGCGCCTACGAGCAGTGCTTC
TRBD2,TRBV7-9,many,TRBJ2-7,CASSSGTSGASYEQYF,TGTGCCAGCAGCTCCGGGACTAGCGGGGCCTCCTACGAGCAGTACTTC
NA,TRBV7-6,NA,TRBJ2-7,CASSLEPGAGQF,TGTGCCAGCAGCCTAGAACCGGGAGCAGGCCAATTC
TRBD1,TRBV20-1,NA,TRBJ1-1,CSASGGQGRGDTEAFF,TGCAGTGCTAGTGGTGGACAGGGGAGGGGAGACACTGAAGCTTTCTTT
TRBD2,TRBV6-5,many,TRBJ2-5,CASSYSGLAVQETQYF,TGTGCCAGCAGTTACTCGGGACTAGCGGTCCAAGAGACCCAGTACTTC
TRBD2,TRBV7-7,NA,TRBJ2-5,CASSLISGETQYF,TGTGCTAGCAGCTTGATTAGCGGGGAGACCCAGTACTTC
NA,TRBV12-3/TRBV12-4,few,TRBJ1-1,CASSLMLDTEAFF,TGTGCCAGCAGTTTAATGTTGGACACTGAAGCTTTCTTT